The 9 T cell receptor beta chains in this list originate from one sample, sequenced in a study of blood T cell repertoires in COVID-19. This table comes from immunoSEQ multiplex PCR, and its TCRdb copy is limited to in-frame clones, with some not included. The sample shows about 40,000 clones, more than 70% of them seen only once. The specimen sequenced was peripheral blood. The origin of the receptors is a woman in her 70s with acute or convalescent COVID-19.

The chain links TRBV18 to TRBJ2-1, with a weak D call TRBD2 (6 bases). CDR1 is KGHSH and CDR2 is LQKENI in the germline V gene. This CDR3 contains 16 residues. V shed 3 bases and J shed 4 bases, with 16 bases lying between them. The CDR3 loop reads CASSPSAGWSYNEQFF. DNA of the CDR3: TGTGCCAGCTCACCCTCGGCGGGATGGTCGTACAATGAGCAGTTCTTC.

The chain carries TRBV15 and TRBJ2-4; TRBD1 matches 8 bases. Germline V CDR1 and CDR2: LNHNV, YYDKDF (reference sequence). The trim removed 4 bases at V and 1 base at J, leaving 6 bases unmatched. The CDR3 sequence is 16 residues long. In DNA form, the CDR3 reads TGTGCCACCAGCACCAAACAGGGGGTCGCCAAAAACATTCAGTACTTC. This sequence encodes CATSTKQGVAKNIQYF.

This chain joins TRBV9 and TRBJ2-7; 7 positions match TRBD2. Germline assignment: CDR1 SGDLS and CDR2 YYNGEE. The CDR3 sequence is 15 residues long. V shed 0 bases and J 0 bases; nucleotides not matched to a gene: 3. The CDR3 sequence is CASSVGGRDSYEQYF. CDR3 nucleotides: TGTGCCAGCAGCGTAGGAGGGAGGGACTCCTACGAGCAGTACTTC.

Turning to this clone: Other nucleotide sequences from this sample produce the same CDR3. The chain carries TRBV6-6 and TRBJ2-2; D unclear. Germline V gene sequence: CDR1 MNHNY, CDR2 SVGAGI (reference sequence). There are 13 residues in the CDR3. Trimming left V 5 bases short and J 4 bases short, with 8 bases between. The CDR3 loop reads CASSSPGTGELFF. In DNA, the CDR3 is TGTGCCAGCAGTAGCCCGGGCACCGGGGAGCTGTTTTTT.

This clone has only a few counts. This chain connects TRBV3-1 (or the pseudogene TRBV3-2) to TRBJ1-2; TRBD1 aligns across 9 bases. The CDR3 extends over 14 amino acids. Germline trimming cut 3 bases from V and 7 bases from J; bases unmatched to any gene: 6. The germline CDR1 and CDR2 sequences are LGHDT and YNNKEL (reference sequence). CDR3 sequence: CASSQPSGQGGYTF. The CDR3 bases are TGTGCCAGCAGCCAGCCCTCGGGACAGGGTGGCTACACCTTC.

The chain links TRBV5-4 to TRBJ2-1, with 8 bases that match TRBD2. Germline lookup yields CDR1 SGHNT and CDR2 YYREEE (reference sequence). The CDR3 contains 16 residues. V trimming: 2 bases; J trimming: 0 bases; junction bases outside the gene matches: 4. The CDR3 sequence: CASSLASGLSYNEQFF. The CDR3 DNA reads TGTGCCAGCAGCTTAGCTAGCGGGCTCTCCTACAATGAGCAGTTCTTC.

This clone has just one count. This chain joins TRBV7-3 and TRBJ2-7, with D possibly being TRBD2 (6 bases). Germline V CDR1 and CDR2: SGHTA, FQGTGA. This CDR3 spans 13 amino acids. The V end was cut by 3 bases, the J end by 6 bases, with 12 bases between. CDR3 loop: CASSFQRESEQYF. In nucleotides, the CDR3 is TGTGCCAGCAGCTTCCAACGGGAGAGCGAGCAGTACTTC.

This chain connects TRBV19 to TRBJ1-2; the match to TRBD1 covers 7 bases. The ends lost 5 bases at V and 0 bases at J; junction bases unmatched: 3. The CDR3 loop spans 14 amino acids. From germline, CDR1 is LNHDA and CDR2 SQIVND (reference sequence). The CDR3 sequence: CASSVQGPNYGYTF. CDR3 DNA: TGTGCCAGTAGTGTACAGGGGCCTAACTATGGCTACACCTTC. Complete variable domain (other parts from reference TRBV19 and TRBJ1-2): DGGITQSPKYLFRKEGQNVTLSCEQNLNHDAMYWYRQDPGQGLRLIYYSQIVNDFQKGDIAEGYSVSREKKESFPLTVTSAQKNPTAFYLCASSVQGPNYGYTFGSGTRLTVV.

The V gene is TRBV11-3, the J gene TRBJ2-3, with D perhaps matching TRBD1 (6 bases). CDR3 length: 14 amino acids. Germline-derived CDR1 and CDR2 are SGHNT and YENEEA. V lost 8 bases, J lost 3 bases, and 15 bases lay in between. The CDR3 protein is CASSRGRGTDTQYF. CDR3 DNA: TGTGCCAGCTCGAGGGGCAGGGGAACAGATACGCAGTATTTT. Variable domain in full (rest from reference TRBV11-3 and TRBJ2-3): EAGVVQSPRYKIIEKKQPVAFWCNPISGHNTLYWYLQNLGQGPELLIRYENEEAVDDSQLPKDRFSAERLKGVDSTLKIQPAELGDSAVYLCASSRGRGTDTQYFGPGTRLTVL.